This T cell receptor (beta chain) stems from a study of cytomegalovirus exposure and HLA in healthy donors. V lost 5 bases and J lost 7; bases outside the gene matches: 11. There are 15 residues in the CDR3. The germline gives CDR1 LNHDA, CDR2 SQIVND (reference sequence). This clone was observed a single time. The PCR contained 60 Vbeta and 13 Jbeta primers. Libraries were prepared by immunoSEQ multiplex PCR; TCRdb keeps only in-frame clonotypes and omits some of them. The data contain around 92,000 clones, 65% to 80% of them singletons. This sequence joins TRBV19 and TRBJ2-7, with 10 bases matching TRBD2. This TCR was recovered from a female donor in good health and CMV-seropositive. Sequenced sample: PBMCs. CDR3 sequence (DNA): TGTGCCAGTAGTCCTTTAAGCGGGAGGGCGAGGGAGCAGTACTTC. Translating gives CASSPLSGRAREQYF. The entire variable domain, with the rest obtained from reference TRBV19 and TRBJ2-7, is as follows: DGGITQSPKYLFRKEGQNVTLSCEQNLNHDAMYWYRQDPGQGLRLIYYSQIVNDFQKGDIAEGYSVSREKKESFPLTVTSAQKNPTAFYLCASSPLSGRAREQYFGPGTRLTVT.